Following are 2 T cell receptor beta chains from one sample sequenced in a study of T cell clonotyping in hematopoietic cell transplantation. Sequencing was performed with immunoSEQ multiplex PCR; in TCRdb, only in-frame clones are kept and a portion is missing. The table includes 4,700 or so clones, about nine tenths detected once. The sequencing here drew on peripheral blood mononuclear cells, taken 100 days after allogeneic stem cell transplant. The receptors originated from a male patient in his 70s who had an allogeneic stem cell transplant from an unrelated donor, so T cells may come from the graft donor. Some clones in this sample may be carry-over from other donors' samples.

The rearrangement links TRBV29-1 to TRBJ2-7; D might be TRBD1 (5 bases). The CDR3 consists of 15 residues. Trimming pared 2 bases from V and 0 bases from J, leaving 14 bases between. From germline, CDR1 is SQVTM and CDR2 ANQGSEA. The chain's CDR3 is CSVEFGAYPSYEQYF. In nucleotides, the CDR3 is TGCAGCGTTGAATTTGGGGCGTATCCCTCCTACGAGCAGTACTTC.

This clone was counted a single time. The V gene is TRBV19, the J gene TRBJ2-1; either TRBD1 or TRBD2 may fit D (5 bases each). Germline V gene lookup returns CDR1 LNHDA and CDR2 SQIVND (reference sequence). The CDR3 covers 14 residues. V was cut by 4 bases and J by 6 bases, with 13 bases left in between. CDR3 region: CASSTGRYPNEQFF. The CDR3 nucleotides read TGTGCCAGTAGTACGGGACGCTATCCCAATGAGCAGTTCTTC.